This entry lists 24 T cell receptor beta chains sequenced from one sample in a study of post-analysis software for immune sequencing data. These receptors have no identified antigens. Study results and limitations: Included in a set of five TRBV segments more frequent in patients than controls were TRBV5-6, TRBV5-1 and TRBV20-1.

Unique molecular identifiers were built into the TCR beta cDNA libraries. A single record per CDR3 protein comes from TCRdb applying MiXCR to the PCR reads. The sample lists approximately 150,000 distinct CDR3 sequences, approximately 28% seen once, with 1.5% in the top ten. Sequencing was done on a sample of blood. Receptors originate from a girl aged 5-17 years with multiple sclerosis.

The sample holds many counts of this clonotype. The genes are TRBV6-1 and TRBJ2-5; TRBD2 matches 8 bases. Germline V gives CDR1 MNHNS, CDR2 SASEGT. Trimming cost V 6 bases and J 7 bases; bases outside gene matches: 13. The CDR3 is made up of 15 amino acids. The CDR3 nucleotides are TGTGCCAGCAGCCCAGCAGGACTAGCTGGGTGGACCCAGTACTTC. Translating gives CASSPAGLAGWTQYF.

The table lists this clonotype with many counts. The rearrangement links TRBV10-3 to TRBJ2-6, with D possibly being TRBD1 or TRBD2 (6 bases each). Trimming removed 4 bases from V and 2 bases from J, with 15 bases in between. Per germline, CDR1 ENHRY and CDR2 SYGVKD. The CDR3 has 17 residues. Written as DNA, the CDR3 is TGTGCCATCAGTGCCGGGGGCGGTTGGGCTGGGGCCAACGTCCTGACTTTC. Translation: CAISAGGGWAGANVLTF.

This clonotype was observed a handful of times. V and J are TRBV6-1 and TRBJ2-1; D is undetermined. Trimming shortened V by 8 bases and J by 9 bases, and 11 bases separated the two germline ends. The CDR3 contains 11 residues. In germline, CDR1 is MNHNS, CDR2 SASEGT. The CDR3 sequence: CASHEFPEQFF. The DNA for the CDR3 is TGTGCCAGCCATGAGTTTCCTGAGCAGTTCTTC.

There are a few counts of this clonotype. The chain joins TRBV4-1 to TRBJ1-6; no firm D call. CDR3 length: 13 residues. V lost 0 bases to trimming and J lost 10 bases, with 7 bases between them. Germline V gene lookup returns CDR1 MGHRA and CDR2 YSYEKL. The CDR3 DNA sequence: TGCGCCAGCAGCCAAGACCCGGGGTCACCCCTCCACTTT. Translated, it gives CASSQDPGSPLHF.

This clonotype was picked up many times. The rearrangement links TRBV29-1 to TRBJ1-2; the D gene is possibly TRBD1 (5 bases). This CDR3 spans 12 amino acids. Deletions cut 6 bases from V and 7 bases from J, with 15 bases between. Looked up from germline, CDR1 is SQVTM and CDR2 is ANQGSEA. CDR3 bases: TGCAGCGTGTCGGGGGATTCCGGTGGCTACACCTTC. As protein: CSVSGDSGGYTF.

V is TRBV2 and J is TRBJ1-1; possible D gene TRBD1, 6 bases. The CDR3 runs to 16 residues. CDR1 is SNHLY and CDR2 is FYNNEI in the germline V gene. V dropped 4 bases and J dropped 2 bases, with 17 bases sitting between them. CDR3 amino acids: CASSGRGAIVNTEAFF. DNA of the CDR3: TGTGCCAGCAGTGGTAGGGGGGCAATTGTTAACACTGAAGCTTTCTTT. Combining the CDR3 with reference TRBV2 and TRBJ1-1 gives the whole variable domain EPEVTQTPSHQVTQMGQEVILRCVPISNHLYFYWYRQILGQKVEFLVSFYNNEISEKSEIFDDQFSVERPDGSNFTLKIRSTKLEDSAMYFCASSGRGAIVNTEAFFGQGTRLTVV.

Turning to this clonotype: A read error may produce the germline difference seen at one junction end. The rearrangement links TRBV13 to TRBJ1-1; TRBD1 aligns across 9 bases. The CDR3 extends over 15 amino acids. Germline V gene data show CDR1 as PRHDT and CDR2 as FYEKMQ (reference sequence). CDR3 nucleotides: TGTGCCAGCAGCTTTACCGGGACAGGGAACACTCAAGCTTTCTTT. Translating gives CASSFTGTGNTQAFF. Using reference TRBV13 and TRBJ1-1 for the parts outside the CDR3, the full variable domain is AAGVIQSPRHLIKEKRETATLKCYPIPRHDTVYWYQQGPGQDPQFLISFYEKMQSDKGSIPDRFSAQQFSDYHSELNMSSLELGDSALYFCASSFTGTGNTQAFFGQGTRLTVV.

This clonotype was seen a handful of times. CDR3 DNA sequence: TGTGCCAGCAGCTTTTCGCTAGCGGGAGGGAGTTACAATGAGCAGTTCTTC. Its translation is CASSFSLAGGSYNEQFF. V gene TRBV11-2 combines with J gene TRBJ2-1; 12 positions agree with TRBD2. The V segment lost 3 bases and the J segment 4 bases; nucleotides outside the gene matches: 7. The CDR3 runs 17 residues. CDR1 SGHAT and CDR2 FQNNGV come from the germline V gene. The full variable domain, in which reference TRBV11-2 and TRBJ2-1 provide the parts outside the CDR3, is EAGVAQSPRYKIIEKRQSVAFWCNPISGHATLYWYQQILGQGPKLLIQFQNNGVVDDSQLPKDRFSAERLKGVDSTLKIQPAKLEDSAVYLCASSFSLAGGSYNEQFFGPGTRLTVL.

The genes are TRBV7-2 and TRBJ1-5; unclear D gene. Per the germline V gene, CDR1 is SGHTA and CDR2 is FQGNSA. V gave up 5 bases and J gave up 6 bases, with 11 bases separating them. The CDR3 totals 13 residues. CDR3 nucleotides: TGTGCCAGCAGCCTCTTGGCGGGTCAGCCCCAGCATTTT. Its translation: CASSLLAGQPQHF.

The sample holds a few counts of this clonotype. The genes are TRBV7-2 and TRBJ2-3, with TRBD2 matching over 13 bases. Germline CDR1 reads SGHTA; CDR2 reads FQGNSA. There are 17 residues in the CDR3. V lost 5 bases and J lost 2; bases outside the gene matches: 7. The DNA for the CDR3 is TGTGCCAGCAGCCGTACTAGCGGGAGGGCCTTCACAGATACGCAGTATTTT. The encoded protein is CASSRTSGRAFTDTQYF. Complete variable domain (other parts from reference TRBV7-2 and TRBJ2-3): GAGVSQSPSNKVTEKGKDVELRCDPISGHTALYWYRQSLGQGLEFLIYFQGNSAPDKSGLPSDRFSAERTGGSVSTLTIQRTQQEDSAVYLCASSRTSGRAFTDTQYFGPGTRLTVL.

On this clonotype itself: This may arise from a read error, as a much more abundant clone is one base away. This chain connects TRBV5-1 to TRBJ2-3, with D possibly TRBD2 on 5 matching bases. There are 13 residues in the CDR3. Germline V lookup: CDR1 SGHRS, CDR2 YFSETQ. The CDR3 is CASGRPSTDMQYF. In nucleotides, the CDR3 is TGCGCCAGCGGCAGGCCTAGCACAGATATGCAGTATTTT. The whole variable domain, filled in from reference TRBV5-1 and TRBJ2-3, reads KAGVTQTPRYLIKTRGQQVTLSCSPISGHRSVSWYQQTPGQGLQFLFEYFSETQRNKGNFPGRFSGRQFSNSRSEMNVSTLELGDSALYLCASGRPSTDMQYFGPGTRLTVL.

The genes are TRBV7-8 and TRBJ2-1; 8 bases match TRBD2. This CDR3 spans 13 amino acids. Germline V gives CDR1 SGHVS, CDR2 FQNEAQ. Trimming took 4 bases from V and 15 from J; bases not matched to a gene: 11. CDR3 sequence reads: CASSWGVAGRPFF. The CDR3 bases are TGTGCCAGCAGCTGGGGGGTAGCGGGAAGGCCGTTCTTC.

This chain's CDR3 is CASSPAGSSYNSPLHF. Here the CDR3 DNA reads TGTGCCAGCTCACCAGCAGGGAGCTCCTATAATTCACCCCTCCACTTT. The rearrangement joins TRBV18 to TRBJ1-6; D may be TRBD1 (5 bases). Trimming took 2 bases from V and 0 from J, leaving 8 bases between them. The germline CDR1 and CDR2 sequences are KGHSH and LQKENI. The CDR3 runs 16 residues. Together with reference TRBV18 and TRBJ1-6, the CDR3 gives the full variable domain: NAGVMQNPRHLVRRRGQEARLRCSPMKGHSHVYWYRQLPEEGLKFMVYLQKENIIDESGMPKERFSAEFPKEGPSILRIQQVVRGDSAAYFCASSPAGSSYNSPLHFGNGTRLTVT.

Turning to this clonotype: A read error is possible here, since a much larger clone lies one base away. The genes are TRBV20-1 and TRBJ2-5, with 10 bases lining up with TRBD1. The J call may be wrong; the DNA end is better matched by TRBJ2-7. CDR3 size: 14 residues. Germline V lookup: CDR1 DFQATT, CDR2 SNEGSKA (reference sequence). CDR3 in DNA: TGCAGTGCTAGAGGGACAGGGGGGATCTACGAGCAGTACTTC. This translates into CSARGTGGIYEQYF.

A few counts support this clonotype. The chain recombines TRBV6-5 with TRBJ1-1; D remains unclear. Trimming pared 0 bases from V and 7 bases from J, leaving 12 bases between. The CDR3 loop spans 14 amino acids. Germline V gives CDR1 MNHEY, CDR2 SVGAGI. CDR3 in amino acids: CASSYSIEGFEAFF. The CDR3 DNA sequence: TGTGCCAGCAGTTACTCAATTGAGGGCTTTGAAGCTTTCTTT.

This chain links TRBV5-8 with TRBJ2-5; 14 bases agree with TRBD2. V gave up 5 bases and J gave up 6 bases; unmatched junction bases: 9. From germline, CDR1 is SGHTS and CDR2 YDEGEE. The CDR3 is 16 residues long. CDR3 bases: TGTGCCAGCAGATCGGGACTAGCGGGAGACTCGCAGACCCAGTACTTC. It translates to CASRSGLAGDSQTQYF.

The chain joins TRBV5-1 to TRBJ2-5, with 10 positions matching TRBD1. Judging by the DNA end, TRBJ2-7 fits better; the J call may be wrong. CDR1 and CDR2 (germline): SGHRS, YFSETQ. CDR3 length equals 13 residues. The CDR3 reads CASSSTGGHEQYF. CDR3 DNA: TGCGCCAGCAGCTCGACAGGGGGCCACGAGCAGTACTTC.

This clonotype showed up many times. The chain links TRBV20-1 to TRBJ2-3, with 9 bases lining up with TRBD2. The CDR3 length is 16 residues. V lost 6 bases to trimming and J lost 5 bases; unmatched junction nucleotides: 15. CDR1 is DFQATT, CDR2 SNEGSKA, per germline (reference sequence). CDR3 DNA: TGCAGTGCCTTAGGGGTTATAGCGGGAGCAGGAGATACGCAGTATTTT. Its translation is CSALGVIAGAGDTQYF.

This clonotype has a single count. The CDR3, as DNA: TGTGCCAGCAACACAACTAACAGGGGGCTGAGTGAAAAACTGTTTTTT. Translated, it gives CASNTTNRGLSEKLFF. This chain uses TRBV7-8 with TRBJ1-4; 9 nucleotides agree with TRBD1. Germline CDR1 is SGHVS and CDR2 is FQNEAQ. V was pared by 7 bases and J by 7 bases, with 13 bases of the junction left unmatched. The CDR3 is 16 residues long.

The V call is TRBV29-1, the J call TRBJ2-3; TRBD2 aligns across 12 bases. This CDR3 spans 15 amino acids. Germline values: CDR1 SQVTM, CDR2 ANQGSEA. V dropped 5 bases and J dropped 3; count of bases not matched to a gene: 6. The CDR3 DNA is TGCAGCGTTCTAGCGGGAGGGCCCGGAACAGATACGCAGTATTTT. This sequence encodes CSVLAGGPGTDTQYF.

J is TRBJ2-3 and V is TRBV6-5, with a tentative D call TRBD1 (5 bases). V lost 5 bases, J lost 0 bases, and 9 bases lay in between. The V gene's germline CDR1 is MNHEY and CDR2 SVGAGI. The CDR3 spans 14 residues. CDR3 amino acids: CASSPRASTDTQYF. CDR3 in DNA: TGTGCCAGCAGTCCCAGGGCTAGCACAGATACGCAGTATTTT.

V and J are TRBV25-1 and TRBJ1-2; D is ambiguous. Trimming took off 2 bases at V and 4 bases at J, with 17 bases between the two ends. Germline CDR1 and CDR2: MGHDK and SYGVNS. The CDR3 runs 16 residues. The CDR3 nucleotides are TGTGCCAGCAGTGAACAAGCCCAGGACTTCGGCTATGGCTACACCTTC. This translates into CASSEQAQDFGYGYTF.

A note on this clonotype: A much larger clone lies a single base off, so this may be a read error. The rearrangement joins TRBV10-3 to TRBJ2-3, with 7 bases fitting TRBD1. Looked up from germline, CDR1 is ENHRY and CDR2 is SYGVKD. The CDR3 runs 15 residues. The CDR3 sequence: CATSEIQGKADTQYF. In DNA, the CDR3 is TGTGCCACCAGTGAAATACAGGGGAAAGCAGATACGCAGTATTTT.

This clonotype was counted between two and nine times. The chain carries TRBV27 and TRBJ2-3; D is uncertain. This CDR3 contains 16 residues. Trimming stripped 2 bases from V and 4 bases from J, with 16 bases between. Germline CDR1 MNHEY, CDR2 SMNVEV (reference sequence). CDR3 DNA sequence: TGTGCCAGCAGTTTACTTGGGTTTAGCCGTGCAGATACGCAGTATTTT. Encoded protein: CASSLLGFSRADTQYF.